The next 29 T cell receptor beta chains were all read from a single sample in a study of blood T cells in healthy people across ages. Primed by a sample-barcoded 5' primer and a J-beta primer mix, a second PCR proceeded for about 7 to 11 cycles. In TCRdb, the 5' RACE reads were re-called with MiXCR into one record per CDR3 protein. The sample carries 1.2 million to 1.5 million distinct CDR3 sequences, about 40% recorded once. The sample comprised blood. The receptors come from a woman aged 18 to 35 in good health.

The chain recombines TRBV27 with TRBJ2-3, with D hard to call. Trimming stripped 5 bases from V and 6 bases from J, with 15 bases between. Germline values: CDR1 MNHEY, CDR2 SMNVEV (reference sequence). CDR3 length equals 14 residues. In DNA, the CDR3 is TGTGCCAGCAGTGCATCCGAAGGGTTGGATACGCAGTATTTT. It specifies CASSASEGLDTQYF.

This sequence joins TRBV5-5 and TRBJ2-4; 11 nucleotides agree with TRBD2. TRBJ2-7 explains the end of the DNA better; the J call may be wrong. The CDR3 sequence is 14 residues long. CDR1 is SGHKS, CDR2 YYEKEE, per germline (reference sequence). CDR3 nucleotides: TGTGCCAGCAGCCTAACTAGCGGGAGAGCCGAGCAGTACTTC. It is translated as CASSLTSGRAEQYF.

This sequence joins TRBV10-3 and TRBJ2-7; 12 nucleotides line up with TRBD1. Germline V gives CDR1 ENHRY, CDR2 SYGVKD. This CDR3 region has 16 residues. After removal of 7 bases from V and 7 bases from J, the junction contained 14 bases not matched to a gene. CDR3 DNA sequence: TGTGCCATCACCCTAGGTGTGGGACAGGGGGCGAATGAGCAGTACTTC. Its translation: CAITLGVGQGANEQYF.

This clonotype was seen a single time. V usage is TRBV11-2 and J usage is TRBJ2-1; D possibly corresponds to TRBD2 (6 bases). Germline CDR1 SGHAT, CDR2 FQNNGV. The CDR3 is 16 amino acids. With 7 bases removed from V and 4 bases from J, the gap between germline ends came to 20 bases. The CDR3 is CASTPRGGARYNEQFF. As DNA, the CDR3 is TGTGCCAGCACCCCTCGCGGCGGGGCGAGGTACAATGAGCAGTTCTTC. The complete variable domain, with remaining parts taken from reference TRBV11-2 and TRBJ2-1, reads EAGVAQSPRYKIIEKRQSVAFWCNPISGHATLYWYQQILGQGPKLLIQFQNNGVVDDSQLPKDRFSAERLKGVDSTLKIQPAKLEDSAVYLCASTPRGGARYNEQFFGPGTRLTVL.

V is TRBV5-1 and J is TRBJ2-1, with D perhaps matching TRBD1 (6 bases). Germline V gene data show CDR1 as SGHRS and CDR2 as YFSETQ. The CDR3 consists of 13 residues. V dropped 7 bases and J dropped 4 bases, with 12 bases sitting between them. The CDR3 protein is CASFETGYNEQFF. Written as DNA, the CDR3 is TGCGCCAGCTTCGAGACAGGATACAATGAGCAGTTCTTC.

This clonotype was counted many times. The chain joins TRBV3-1 to TRBJ2-1; 10 bases are a match to TRBD2. Losses at the gene ends were 5 bases for V and 5 bases for J; bases not matched to a gene: 3. Germline V gene sequence: CDR1 LGHDT, CDR2 YNNKEL (reference sequence). The CDR3 loop spans 14 amino acids. The CDR3 spells CASSLAGGDNEQFF. CDR3 sequence (DNA): TGTGCCAGCAGCTTAGCGGGAGGAGACAATGAGCAGTTCTTC.

The chain uses TRBV5-1 and TRBJ2-1, with TRBD2 identical over 8 bases. The CDR3 sequence is 20 residues long. Germline V gives CDR1 SGHRS, CDR2 YFSETQ. The J segment lost 2 bases and the V segment lost 7 bases, leaving 23 bases of the junction unmatched. The CDR3 here is CASGPQSSALRGGPYNEQFF. In DNA form, the CDR3 reads TGCGCCAGCGGCCCACAATCGTCAGCCCTCCGGGGGGGGCCCTACAATGAGCAGTTCTTC.

The J gene is TRBJ2-5, the V gene TRBV7-2; a possible D gene is TRBD2 (6 bases). CDR3 length: 16 residues. V was trimmed by 2 bases and J by 11 bases, leaving 24 bases between them. From germline, CDR1 is SGHTA and CDR2 FQGNSA. In nucleotides, the CDR3 is TGTGCCAGCAGCTTACAGGAGGGACTCTTAGGAAATGAGCAGTACTTC. Residues: CASSLQEGLLGNEQYF.

In its sample, this clonotype was seen a few times. The J gene is TRBJ2-1, the V gene TRBV11-2, with 9 bases matching TRBD2. CDR1 SGHAT and CDR2 FQNNGV come from the germline V gene. CDR3 length: 15 amino acids. Trimming cost V 5 bases and J 8 bases; bases outside gene matches: 10. This CDR3 is CASSAGASGTYEQFF. The CDR3 DNA follows: TGTGCCAGCAGCGCCGGGGCTAGCGGGACCTATGAGCAGTTCTTC.

The chain has TRBV5-1 and TRBJ2-5; the D gene is possibly TRBD2 (6 bases). This CDR3 comprises 14 residues. V dropped 1 base and J dropped 4 bases, with 11 bases sitting between them. CDR1 is SGHRS and CDR2 is YFSETQ in the germline V gene. CDR3 protein: CASSLTHGGETQYF. The CDR3 region has the DNA TGCGCCAGCAGCTTGACACACGGGGGAGAGACCCAGTACTTC.

The chain joins TRBV6-1 to TRBJ2-3, with TRBD2 as a possible D gene (5 bases). The germline V and J ends were trimmed by 7 bases and 2 bases, with 19 bases remaining between them. CDR3 length: 16 residues. Germline V gene data show CDR1 as MNHNS and CDR2 as SASEGT. This chain's CDR3 is CASIDYPGLLTDTQYF. The CDR3 DNA reads TGTGCCAGCATCGATTACCCCGGACTCCTCACAGATACGCAGTATTTT.

At least ten counts were recorded for this clonotype. The chain is built from TRBV4-1 and TRBJ2-7; D remains ambiguous. CDR1 is MGHRA, CDR2 YSYEKL, per germline. The length of the CDR3 is 14 residues. Trimming stripped 0 bases from V and 0 bases from J, with 6 bases between. In DNA form, the CDR3 reads TGCGCCAGCAGCCAAGATGCCCACTCCTACGAGCAGTACTTC. This gives the protein CASSQDAHSYEQYF.

For this clonotype: An end of the junction does not agree with germline; a read error may underlie this. CDR3 protein: CASSVPRETGRPRHF. DNA for the CDR3: TGTGCCAGCAGTGTCCCGAGGGAAACAGGGAGGCCCCGGCATTTT. The V and J genes are TRBV25-1 and TRBJ1-5; maybe TRBD1 (6 bases). Germline V gene sequence: CDR1 MGHDK, CDR2 SYGVNS. This CDR3 spans 15 amino acids.

The J gene is TRBJ2-1, the V gene TRBV5-6; D might be TRBD1 or TRBD2, each matching 6 bases. The V gene lost 5 bases and the J gene lost 11 bases, with 17 bases spanning the gap. CDR1 is SGHDT, CDR2 YYEEEE, per germline. CDR3 length equals 13 residues. As DNA, the CDR3 is TGTGCCAGCAGGGTGTATGGAGGGGGAAAGCAGTTCTTC. It encodes CASRVYGGGKQFF. Using reference TRBV5-6 and TRBJ2-1 for the parts outside the CDR3, the full variable domain is DAGVTQSPTHLIKTRGQQVTLRCSPKSGHDTVSWYQQALGQGPQFIFQYYEEEERQRGNFPDRFSGHQFPNYSSELNVNALLLGDSALYLCASRVYGGGKQFFGPGTRLTVL.

This clonotype was observed many times. The rearrangement joins TRBV6-5 to TRBJ2-3; the D is unclear. V was shortened by 5 bases and J by 2 bases, with 8 bases between the two germline ends. The CDR3 is made up of 13 amino acids. Per the germline V gene, CDR1 is MNHEY and CDR2 is SVGAGI. This CDR3 reads CASSRGPTDTQYF. CDR3 in DNA: TGTGCCAGCAGTCGCGGACCCACAGATACGCAGTATTTT.

This clonotype was observed a few times. The rearrangement links TRBV27 to TRBJ2-7, with TRBD2 matching over 8 bases. J gave up 2 bases and V 7 bases, and 10 bases lay outside the gene matches. The CDR3 totals 15 residues. Germline-derived CDR1 and CDR2 are MNHEY and SMNVEV (reference sequence). Here the CDR3 reads CASKKSTSGTYEQYF. The DNA for the CDR3 is TGTGCCAGCAAAAAAAGTACTAGCGGCACCTACGAGCAGTACTTC.

The table lists this clonotype with a few counts. The rearrangement links TRBV2 to TRBJ2-1; 7 bases align to TRBD2. Germline lookup yields CDR1 SNHLY and CDR2 FYNNEI. The CDR3 consists of 13 residues. Losses at the gene ends were 0 bases for V and 10 bases for J; bases not matched to a gene: 3. This CDR3 is CASSEALAEEQFF. For the CDR3, the DNA is TGTGCCAGCAGTGAAGCGCTAGCGGAGGAGCAGTTCTTC.

This clonotype was found a few times. The V and J genes are TRBV5-1 and TRBJ2-7; 7 bases match TRBD1. Germline V gene data show CDR1 as SGHRS and CDR2 as YFSETQ. Losses at the gene ends were 4 bases for V and 1 base for J; bases not matched to a gene: 5. The CDR3 consists of 14 residues. CDR3 bases: TGCGCCAGCAGCGGGGACAGAGTATCCTACGAGCAGTACTTC. Its translation: CASSGDRVSYEQYF.

J is TRBJ1-6 and V is TRBV6-5, with D perhaps matching TRBD1 (5 bases). Trimming shortened V by 10 bases and J by 8 bases, and 12 bases separated the two germline ends. CDR3 length: 12 residues. Germline lookup yields CDR1 MNHEY and CDR2 SVGAGI. The CDR3 reads CATRWGYSPLHF. The CDR3 DNA sequence: TGTGCCACCCGTTGGGGGTATTCACCCCTCCACTTT.

This chain joins TRBV6-5 and TRBJ1-6, with a possible D match to TRBD1 (5 bases). Germline CDR1 and CDR2: MNHEY and SVGAGI. This CDR3 is 14 amino acids long. V dropped 5 bases and J dropped 7 bases, with 12 bases sitting between them. In DNA form, the CDR3 reads TGTGCCAGCAGTAAAACCGGGACCAATTCACCCCTCCACTTT. Translating gives CASSKTGTNSPLHF.

A few counts support this clonotype. The chain joins TRBV7-2 to TRBJ1-1; possibly TRBD1 for D (6 bases). The CDR3 length is 14 residues. The V gene lost 11 bases and the J gene lost 3 bases, with 19 bases spanning the gap. Germline assignment: CDR1 SGHTA and CDR2 FQGNSA. CDR3 coding DNA: TGTGCCGTAGTGTCTAGACAGGCTCACACTGAAGCTTTCTTT. This encodes CAVVSRQAHTEAFF.

This clonotype was seen a few times. The chain combines TRBV20-1 with TRBJ2-1; TRBD2 is a possible D gene (6 bases). CDR1 and CDR2 from the germline V gene are DFQATT and SNEGSKA (reference sequence). Deletions cut 0 bases from V and 3 bases from J, with 12 bases between. This CDR3 has 15 residues. CDR3 bases: TGCAGTGCTAGAGATCAAGGGGAGGACTACAATGAGCAGTTCTTC. Residues: CSARDQGEDYNEQFF.

A few counts support this clonotype. The CDR3 loop is CSARPTSAAVSTDTQYF. The CDR3 bases are TGCAGTGCTAGGCCCACGTCAGCGGCGGTGAGCACAGATACGCAGTATTTT. The rearrangement uses TRBV20-1 and TRBJ2-3; perhaps TRBD2 as D (5 bases). Germline-derived CDR1 and CDR2 are DFQATT and SNEGSKA (reference sequence). The V end lost 3 bases, the J end lost 0 bases, and 19 bases lay between the germline ends. This CDR3 is built from 17 residues.

The rearrangement links TRBV19 to TRBJ2-1, with D possibly TRBD2 on 5 matching bases. The CDR3 runs to 12 residues. The V gene's germline CDR1 is LNHDA and CDR2 SQIVND (reference sequence). V was trimmed by 10 bases and J by 3 bases, leaving 10 bases between them. CDR3 sequence reads: CATEGYYNEQFF. The CDR3 nucleotides read TGTGCCACAGAGGGATACTACAATGAGCAGTTCTTC. The entire variable domain, with the rest obtained from reference TRBV19 and TRBJ2-1, is as follows: DGGITQSPKYLFRKEGQNVTLSCEQNLNHDAMYWYRQDPGQGLRLIYYSQIVNDFQKGDIAEGYSVSREKKESFPLTVTSAQKNPTAFYLCATEGYYNEQFFGPGTRLTVL.

The J gene is TRBJ2-6, the V gene TRBV4-1; D may correspond to TRBD1 or TRBD2 (6 bases each). The germline V gene has CDR1 MGHRA and CDR2 YSYEKL. CDR3 length: 16 residues. Between the trimmed V and J ends, which lost 4 bases and 4 bases, there was a span of 14 bases. The CDR3 nucleotides are TGCGCCAGCAGCCCGGGGGCAGGAGTCGGGGCCAACGTCCTGACTTTC. It is translated as CASSPGAGVGANVLTF.

The chain is built from TRBV7-9 and TRBJ2-5; D may correspond to TRBD1 or TRBD2 (5 bases each). V shed 1 base and J shed 11 bases, with 20 bases lying between them. The CDR3 totals 15 residues. Germline loops: CDR1 SEHNR, CDR2 FQNEAQ (reference sequence). As DNA, the CDR3 is TGTGCCAGCAGCTTAGGGGACGGCTCAGGAGGTGAGCAGTACTTC. Translated: CASSLGDGSGGEQYF.

This clonotype was counted only a few times. The rearrangement uses TRBV12-3 or TRBV12-4 and TRBJ2-5; tentative D call: TRBD1 (5 bases). The CDR3 contains 14 residues. V shed 5 bases and J shed 3 bases, with 13 bases lying between them. CDR3 sequence (DNA): TGTGCCAGCAGTCATAATGGGGCGAAAGAGACCCAGTACTTC. Amino acids: CASSHNGAKETQYF.

The chain combines TRBV21-1 with TRBJ2-5; the table's D gene call, TRBD1, was not cross checked with the DNA. TRBV21-1 is given as a pseudogene. The length of the CDR3 is 17 residues. CDR3 coding DNA: TGTGCCAGCAGCAAAGTGAGGATGGCGGGGCGCCTGGGTGAGCAGTACTTC. It translates to CASSKVRMAGRLGEQYF.

This clonotype has a handful of counts. The chain couples TRBV10-3 to TRBJ1-5; no clear D gene. This CDR3 comprises 14 residues. The V gene lost 2 bases and the J gene lost 4 bases, with 9 bases spanning the gap. CDR1 and CDR2 from the germline V gene are ENHRY and SYGVKD. The CDR3 protein is CAISEGLGNQPQHF. DNA for the CDR3: TGTGCCATCAGTGAGGGACTTGGAAATCAGCCCCAGCATTTT.